The next 9 T cell receptor beta chains were all read from a single sample in a study of blood T cell repertoires in COVID-19. The protocol was immunoSEQ multiplex PCR, while the TCRdb copy is restricted to in-frame clones and leaves out a portion. Of fewer than 85,000 clones in the sample, 82% were seen once. Sequenced material: peripheral blood. These receptors all stem from a woman aged 60-70 years with acute or convalescent COVID-19.

The CDR3 bases are TGTGCCAGCAGTCCCCGAGCTGATGTCTATGGCTACACCTTC. It specifies CASSPRADVYGYTF. J is TRBJ1-2 and V is TRBV28; D is uncertain. Germline V gene sequence: CDR1 MDHEN, CDR2 SYDVKM. This CDR3 has 14 residues. Between the trimmed V and J ends, which lost 5 bases and 4 bases, there was a span of 14 bases.

This rearrangement joins TRBV4-1 to TRBJ2-3; D not resolved. Germline CDR1 reads MGHRA; CDR2 reads YSYEKL. The CDR3 has 13 amino acids. Trimming left V 5 bases short and J 0 bases short, with 6 bases between. Here the CDR3 DNA reads TGCGCCAGCAGCGCGTCTAGCACAGATACGCAGTATTTT. As protein: CASSASSTDTQYF.

The chain uses TRBV4-1 and TRBJ1-4; D perhaps matches TRBD1 (6 bases). Germline CDR1 MGHRA, CDR2 YSYEKL. Trimming left V 3 bases short and J 8 bases short, with 16 bases between. The CDR3 has 15 residues. In DNA form, the CDR3 reads TGCGCCAGCAGCCAGCAGGGGTCGAAGCGGGAAAAACTGTTTTTT. Protein: CASSQQGSKREKLFF.

The chain joins TRBV7-9 to TRBJ1-1; 7 nucleotides agree with TRBD1. Germline trimming cut 4 bases from V and 5 bases from J; bases unmatched to any gene: 4. The CDR3 length is 13 residues. Germline V gene data show CDR1 as SEHNR and CDR2 as FQNEAQ (reference sequence). This chain's CDR3 is CASSSTGVTEAFF. DNA for the CDR3: TGTGCCAGCAGCTCCACAGGGGTTACTGAAGCTTTCTTT.

The rearrangement links TRBV5-1 to TRBJ2-5, with D possibly being TRBD2 (5 bases). This CDR3 comprises 14 residues. The germline CDR1 and CDR2 sequences are SGHRS and YFSETQ. Deletions cut 3 bases from V and 7 bases from J, with 16 bases between. For the CDR3, the DNA is TGCGCCAGCAGCTCCGGAGGTCGATCCGGGACCCAGTACTTC. Its protein product is CASSSGGRSGTQYF.

The rearrangement uses TRBV11-2 and TRBJ2-3, with TRBD2 matching over 12 bases. The V gene end was trimmed by 5 bases and the J gene end by 0 bases; junction bases not matched to a gene: 6. The CDR3 runs to 17 residues. Germline CDR1 reads SGHAT; CDR2 reads FQNNGV. The chain's CDR3 is CASSPLAGGASTDTQYF. The CDR3 DNA reads as TGTGCCAGCAGCCCCCTAGCGGGGGGGGCTAGCACAGATACGCAGTATTTT. Using reference TRBV11-2 and TRBJ2-3 for the parts outside the CDR3, the full variable domain is EAGVAQSPRYKIIEKRQSVAFWCNPISGHATLYWYQQILGQGPKLLIQFQNNGVVDDSQLPKDRFSAERLKGVDSTLKIQPAKLEDSAVYLCASSPLAGGASTDTQYFGPGTRLTVL.

This clone was counted a single time. V and J are TRBV5-8 and TRBJ1-1; 10 bases agree with TRBD1. The CDR3 runs to 17 residues. With V trimmed by 0 bases and J by 5 bases, 10 bases remained unmatched. The germline V gene has CDR1 SGHTS and CDR2 YDEGEE. The CDR3 DNA is TGTGCCAGCAGCTTGGCTTACGGGACAGGGGATGTAACTGAAGCTTTCTTT. Protein product: CASSLAYGTGDVTEAFF. Full variable domain (missing parts from reference TRBV5-8 and TRBJ1-1): EAGVTQSPTHLIKTRGQQATLRCSPISGHTSVYWYQQALGLGLQFLLWYDEGEERNRGNFPPRFSGRQFPNYSSELNVNALELEDSALYLCASSLAYGTGDVTEAFFGQGTRLTVV.

This clone was found once. The genes are TRBV4-2 and TRBJ1-3, with D possibly being TRBD1 (6 bases). The germline CDR1 and CDR2 sequences are LGHNA and YNFKEQ. The CDR3 is 16 amino acids. Trimming pared 0 bases from V and 5 bases from J, leaving 14 bases between. CDR3 sequence: CASSQDVQGRRNTIYF. CDR3 nucleotides: TGTGCCAGCAGCCAAGATGTACAGGGACGGAGAAACACCATATATTTT.

This chain joins TRBV7-3 and TRBJ2-1; 7 nucleotides agree with TRBD2. Germline V gene data show CDR1 as SGHTA and CDR2 as FQGTGA. The trim removed 5 bases at V and 3 bases at J, leaving 7 bases unmatched. The CDR3 covers 15 residues. CDR3 region: CASSEGLGGYNEQFF. Here the CDR3 DNA reads TGTGCCAGCAGCGAAGGACTAGGAGGCTACAATGAGCAGTTCTTC.